The 23 T cell receptor beta chains listed next were all sequenced from one sample in a study of cytomegalovirus exposure and HLA in healthy donors. The PCR ran on 60 Vbeta and 13 Jbeta primers. Some clones are missing from TCRdb's copy, which holds only in-frame ones; the method was immunoSEQ multiplex PCR. The sample table includes 150,000 to 250,000 clones. Sequencing was performed on PBMCs. The receptors here all came from a boy aged 5-17 years in good health and CMV-seronegative.

The genes are TRBV5-1 and TRBJ2-3; maybe TRBD2 (7 bases). The CDR3 covers 17 residues. Looked up from germline, CDR1 is SGHRS and CDR2 is YFSETQ. The ends were cut back, 1 base at V and 4 bases at J, with 19 bases in the middle. The CDR3 sequence is CASSLFRSDGGPDTQYF. The CDR3, as DNA: TGCGCCAGCAGCTTGTTCCGATCGGACGGGGGGCCAGATACGCAGTATTTT.

V gene TRBV30 combines with J gene TRBJ2-1; D is uncertain. CDR3 size: 14 residues. Trimming shortened V by 3 bases and J by 3 bases, and 12 bases separated the two germline ends. Germline V lookup: CDR1 GTSNPN, CDR2 SVGIG (reference sequence). The CDR3 sequence is CAWRVDIDYNEQFF. CDR3 bases: TGTGCCTGGAGGGTTGACATCGACTACAATGAGCAGTTCTTC.

This sequence joins TRBV30 and TRBJ2-1; 10 nucleotides match TRBD1. CDR1 and CDR2 from the germline V gene are GTSNPN and SVGIG (reference sequence). J lost 9 bases, V lost 3 bases, and 2 bases had no gene match. This CDR3 has 12 residues. CDR3 in amino acids: CAWRTGGTEQFF. The CDR3 DNA reads as TGTGCCTGGAGGACAGGGGGCACTGAGCAGTTCTTC.

This chain connects TRBV5-1 to TRBJ2-5, with a tentative D call TRBD1 (6 bases). V dropped 2 bases and J dropped 4 bases, with 15 bases sitting between them. CDR3 length: 15 residues. Germline CDR1 reads SGHRS; CDR2 reads YFSETQ. The CDR3 DNA follows: TGCGCCAGCAGCTTTAATACAGGGTCCCGAGAGACCCAGTACTTC. Amino acid sequence: CASSFNTGSRETQYF.

The J gene is TRBJ2-7, the V gene TRBV29-1, with 13 bases that match TRBD2. The CDR3 contains 12 residues. The V gene end was trimmed by 6 bases and the J gene end by 7 bases; junction bases not matched to a gene: 3. CDR1 is SQVTM, CDR2 ANQGSEA, per germline. CDR3 in amino acids: CSVLAGGLEQYF. CDR3 sequence (DNA): TGCAGCGTACTAGCGGGGGGGCTGGAGCAGTACTTC.

The V and J genes are TRBV19 and TRBJ1-2; TRBD1 matches 12 bases. The CDR3 has 15 amino acids. V shed 7 bases and J 4 bases; nucleotides not matched to a gene: 7. From germline, CDR1 is LNHDA and CDR2 SQIVND (reference sequence). The DNA for the CDR3 is TGTGCCAGTATCCCGGGACAGGGGGCTATCTATGGCTACACCTTC. It codes for CASIPGQGAIYGYTF.

On this clone itself: Germline is not matched at one junction end, which may reflect a read error. The rearrangement uses TRBV7-9 and TRBJ1-2; 7 bases agree with TRBD1. Germline assignment: CDR1 SEHNR and CDR2 FQNEAQ (reference sequence). The CDR3 runs to 12 residues. This chain's CDR3 is CASSLEGAGCTF. The CDR3 nucleotides are TGTGCCAGCAGCTTAGAGGGGGCTGGCTGCACCTTC.

The chain has TRBV5-1 and TRBJ1-1, with TRBD1 as a possible D gene (6 bases). CDR3 length: 13 residues. CDR1 SGHRS and CDR2 YFSETQ come from the germline V gene. V was cut by 4 bases and J by 5 bases, with 12 bases left in between. Written as DNA, the CDR3 is TGCGCCAGCAGCCCGGCGAGGGGGACTGAAGCTTTCTTT. Residues: CASSPARGTEAFF. The full variable domain, rest sourced from reference TRBV5-1 and TRBJ1-1, is KAGVTQTPRYLIKTRGQQVTLSCSPISGHRSVSWYQQTPGQGLQFLFEYFSETQRNKGNFPGRFSGRQFSNSRSEMNVSTLELGDSALYLCASSPARGTEAFFGQGTRLTVV.

This sequence joins TRBV4-2 and TRBJ2-7; a possible D gene is TRBD1 (6 bases). This CDR3 region has 17 residues. CDR1 is LGHNA, CDR2 YNFKEQ, per germline. The germline V and J ends were trimmed by 0 bases and 1 base, with 16 bases remaining between them. The CDR3 protein is CASSQDLILGQSYEQYF. CDR3 nucleotides: TGTGCCAGCAGCCAAGACCTCATACTTGGACAGTCCTACGAGCAGTACTTC.

The rearrangement joins TRBV5-1 to TRBJ1-2; the match to TRBD1 covers 12 bases. V was pared by 5 bases and J by 7 bases, with 6 bases of the junction left unmatched. This CDR3 has 14 residues. Germline CDR1 SGHRS, CDR2 YFSETQ. The CDR3 protein is CASRWGQGAGGYTF. The CDR3 bases are TGCGCCAGCAGGTGGGGACAGGGGGCAGGTGGCTACACCTTC.

The V call is TRBV5-4, the J call TRBJ1-6; 7 nucleotides line up with TRBD1. V shed 0 bases and J 7 bases; nucleotides not matched to a gene: 13. Germline lookup yields CDR1 SGHNT and CDR2 YYREEE (reference sequence). The CDR3 has 18 residues. The chain's CDR3 is CASSLAGGWAGENSPLHF. CDR3 nucleotide sequence: TGTGCCAGCAGCTTGGCAGGGGGATGGGCGGGCGAAAATTCACCCCTCCACTTT.

The genes are TRBV5-6 and TRBJ2-3; 12 bases are a match to TRBD2. V gave up 2 bases and J gave up 1 base; unmatched junction bases: 8. Germline CDR1 reads SGHDT; CDR2 reads YYEEEE. There are 18 residues in the CDR3. The CDR3 nucleotides are TGTGCCAGCAGCTTAAGACTAGCGGGGGTTGGGGGCACAGATACGCAGTATTTT. It translates to CASSLRLAGVGGTDTQYF. The variable domain in full, with the rest retrieved from reference TRBV5-6 and TRBJ2-3, is DAGVTQSPTHLIKTRGQQVTLRCSPKSGHDTVSWYQQALGQGPQFIFQYYEEEERQRGNFPDRFSGHQFPNYSSELNVNALLLGDSALYLCASSLRLAGVGGTDTQYFGPGTRLTVL.

The chain is built from TRBV5-6 and TRBJ2-7; possible D gene TRBD2, 5 bases. Per germline, CDR1 SGHDT and CDR2 YYEEEE. The length of the CDR3 is 13 residues. V was cut by 4 bases and J by 3 bases, with 11 bases left in between. In nucleotides, the CDR3 is TGTGCCAGCAGCCCCATTGACTACTACGAGCAGTACTTC. It codes for CASSPIDYYEQYF.

This sequence joins TRBV6-5 and TRBJ2-2, with 9 bases matching TRBD1. Germline values: CDR1 MNHEY, CDR2 SVGAGI. J gave up 9 bases and V 2 bases, and 4 bases lay outside the gene matches. The CDR3 is made up of 14 amino acids. The CDR3 spells CASSYDRGSRELFF. Written as DNA, the CDR3 is TGTGCCAGCAGTTACGACAGGGGGTCCAGGGAGCTGTTTTTT.

The V call is TRBV6-1, the J call TRBJ2-7, with D possibly matching TRBD1 (5 bases). This CDR3 has 15 residues. Per germline, CDR1 MNHNS and CDR2 SASEGT. Trimming cost V 5 bases and J 5 bases, with 19 bases left between them. The CDR3 nucleotides are TGTGCCAGCAGTATGACAGCTACAAGTAACCACGAGCAGTACTTC. Amino acid sequence: CASSMTATSNHEQYF.

The genes are TRBV28 and TRBJ1-1; the D is unclear. The V gene's germline CDR1 is MDHEN and CDR2 SYDVKM. This CDR3 spans 13 amino acids. Trimming shortened V by 8 bases and J by 1 base, and 11 bases separated the two germline ends. The CDR3 reads CASYLQPNTEAFF. The CDR3 nucleotides are TGTGCCAGCTATCTACAGCCGAACACTGAAGCTTTCTTT.

As regards this clone: One junction end does not reproduce the germline sequence, and a read error may be involved. The rearrangement joins TRBV7-7 to TRBJ2-5; tentatively, D is TRBD1 (5 bases). The CDR3 runs to 17 residues. From germline, CDR1 is SSHAT and CDR2 FNYEAQ (reference sequence). The CDR3: CASSLPRRVGAQETQYF. CDR3 DNA sequence: TGTGCTAGCAGCTTACCCCGCAGGGTTGGGGCCCAAGAGACCCAGTACTTC.

V is TRBV9 and J is TRBJ1-2; D not resolved. The V gene's germline CDR1 is SGDLS and CDR2 YYNGEE. This CDR3 region has 12 residues. Trimming took 3 bases from V and 7 from J, leaving 10 bases between them. DNA for the CDR3: TGTGCCAGCAGCGGAGGCGCCAGTGGCTACACCTTC. Amino acid sequence: CASSGGASGYTF.

The rearrangement joins TRBV7-3 to TRBJ1-1; D not certain. Trimming took off 0 bases at V and 3 bases at J, with 5 bases between the two ends. The CDR3 runs to 13 residues. The germline V gene encodes CDR1 SGHTA and CDR2 FQGTGA. DNA for the CDR3: TGTGCCAGCAGCTTAACGCCGGACACTGAAGCTTTCTTT. This gives the protein CASSLTPDTEAFF. Supplemented by reference TRBV7-3 and TRBJ1-1, the full variable domain reads GAGVSQTPSNKVTEKGKYVELRCDPISGHTALYWYRQSLGQGPEFLIYFQGTGAADDSGLPNDRFFAVRPEGSVSTLKIQRTERGDSAVYLCASSLTPDTEAFFGQGTRLTVV.

The chain's CDR3 is CASRNYGTGENEQFF. CDR3 DNA: TGTGCCAGCAGAAACTACGGGACAGGGGAAAATGAGCAGTTCTTC. The genes are TRBV27 and TRBJ2-1, with TRBD1 identical over 10 bases. The germline V gene encodes CDR1 MNHEY and CDR2 SMNVEV (reference sequence). V shed 6 bases, J shed 7 bases, and the junction held 9 bases outside the gene matches. This CDR3 spans 15 amino acids.

The chain joins TRBV5-8 to TRBJ2-1; 12 nucleotides agree with TRBD1. With V trimmed by 4 bases and J by 14 bases, 10 bases remained unmatched. The CDR3 spans 14 residues. Germline CDR1 is SGHTS and CDR2 is YDEGEE. The CDR3 bases are TGTGCCAGCAGCCCGGGGACAGGGGGCTTGAGGGAGTTCTTC. Amino acid sequence: CASSPGTGGLREFF.

The chain is built from TRBV5-6 and TRBJ2-2; tentative D call: TRBD1 (5 bases). This CDR3 contains 16 residues. Germline V gene sequence: CDR1 SGHDT, CDR2 YYEEEE. Trimming took 6 bases from V and 5 from J, leaving 20 bases between them. CDR3 nucleotides: TGTGCCAGCATAGACAGCCGTGTGTTGTTAACCGGGGAGCTGTTTTTT. Translation: CASIDSRVLLTGELFF. Full variable domain (rest looked up from reference TRBV5-6 and TRBJ2-2): DAGVTQSPTHLIKTRGQQVTLRCSPKSGHDTVSWYQQALGQGPQFIFQYYEEEERQRGNFPDRFSGHQFPNYSSELNVNALLLGDSALYLCASIDSRVLLTGELFFGEGSRLTVL.

The chain combines TRBV5-1 with TRBJ2-5, with a tentative D call TRBD2 (5 bases). The CDR3 is 11 amino acids. Germline CDR1 SGHRS, CDR2 YFSETQ. The V gene lost 4 bases and the J gene lost 12 bases, with 13 bases spanning the gap. CDR3 bases: TGCGCCAGCAGCCCCGGAGGCTCCGAGTACTTC. Its protein product is CASSPGGSEYF. Using reference TRBV5-1 and TRBJ2-5 for the parts outside the CDR3, the full variable domain is KAGVTQTPRYLIKTRGQQVTLSCSPISGHRSVSWYQQTPGQGLQFLFEYFSETQRNKGNFPGRFSGRQFSNSRSEMNVSTLELGDSALYLCASSPGGSEYFGPGTRLLVL.